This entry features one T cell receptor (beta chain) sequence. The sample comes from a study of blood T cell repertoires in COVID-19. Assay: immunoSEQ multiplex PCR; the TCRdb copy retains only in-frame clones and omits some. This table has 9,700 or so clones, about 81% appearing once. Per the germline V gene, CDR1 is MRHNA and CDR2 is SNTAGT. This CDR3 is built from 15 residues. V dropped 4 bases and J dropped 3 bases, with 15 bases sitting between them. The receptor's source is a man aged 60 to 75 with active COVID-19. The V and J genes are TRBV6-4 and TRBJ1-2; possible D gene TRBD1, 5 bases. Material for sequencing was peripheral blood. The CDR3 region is CASSAAAGDHYGYTF. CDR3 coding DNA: TGTGCCAGCAGTGCCGCCGCGGGGGATCACTATGGCTACACCTTC.